The 29 T cell receptor beta chains listed next were all sequenced from one sample in a study of memory CD4+ T cells and cytomegalovirus serostatus. Repertoires were generated with immunoSEQ multiplex PCR, while TCRdb's copy carries only in-frame clones and drops some. Altogether 55,000 to 80,000 clones are present, 76% being singletons, with the ten largest covering roughly 4.4%. The sort gate was single viable CD3+CD4+CD8-CD45RO+ cells for memory CD4+ T cells. Sequenced input: memory CD4+ T cells from blood. The receptor source for this set is an adult in good health and CMV-seropositive.

The V gene is TRBV28, the J gene TRBJ2-7; D is perhaps TRBD1 (7 bases). The ends were cut back, 5 bases at V and 6 bases at J, with 20 bases in the middle. This CDR3 spans 15 amino acids. Germline values: CDR1 MDHEN, CDR2 SYDVKM. This CDR3 reads CASSTYPRQGGEQYF. The CDR3 coding sequence is TGTGCCAGCAGTACTTACCCCAGGCAGGGGGGCGAGCAGTACTTC.

The J gene is TRBJ2-1, the V gene TRBV7-2; 9 positions match TRBD2. The CDR3 consists of 16 residues. V lost 6 bases, J lost 4 bases, and 10 bases stayed unmatched. Per the germline V gene, CDR1 is SGHTA and CDR2 is FQGNSA. This chain's CDR3 is CASRDSKRGAYNEQFF. The CDR3 bases are TGTGCCAGCAGGGACTCGAAGCGGGGGGCTTACAATGAGCAGTTCTTC.

The gene calls are TRBV25-1 and TRBJ2-5; TRBD2 might be the D (6 bases). The germline V gene has CDR1 MGHDK and CDR2 SYGVNS. CDR3 length equals 16 residues. With 3 bases removed from V and 3 bases from J, the gap between germline ends came to 17 bases. The DNA for the CDR3 is TGTGCCAGCAGTGATATCGGGGTGGGAGGAAAAGAGACCCAGTACTTC. Protein: CASSDIGVGGKETQYF.

The chain is built from TRBV27 and TRBJ1-4; D gene unclear. CDR1 is MNHEY, CDR2 SMNVEV, per germline (reference sequence). Trimming pared 5 bases from V and 3 bases from J, leaving 10 bases between. The CDR3 runs 14 residues. The CDR3 is CASSERRPNEKLFF. In DNA form, the CDR3 reads TGTGCCAGCAGTGAACGCAGGCCTAATGAAAAACTGTTTTTT. The full variable domain, with the rest looked up from reference TRBV27 and TRBJ1-4, is EAQVTQNPRYLITVTGKKLTVTCSQNMNHEYMSWYRQDPGLGLRQIYYSMNVEVTDKGDVPEGYKVSRKEKRNFPLILESPSPNQTSLYFCASSERRPNEKLFFGSGTQLSVL.

The chain uses TRBV27 and TRBJ2-7; TRBD1 aligns across 9 bases. Unmatched junction bases numbered 12, after V lost 7 bases and J lost 5 bases. The CDR3 covers 15 residues. Germline CDR1 reads MNHEY; CDR2 reads SMNVEV (reference sequence). The CDR3 DNA follows: TGTGCCAGCACCTTCGGACAGGGGACTTTGCACGAGCAGTACTTC. This gives the protein CASTFGQGTLHEQYF.

This clone turned up a few times. This sequence joins TRBV19 and TRBJ1-2; no clear D. Germline values: CDR1 LNHDA, CDR2 SQIVND (reference sequence). The CDR3 runs to 13 residues. Deletions cut 4 bases from V and 8 bases from J, with 14 bases between. The CDR3 nucleotides read TGTGCCAGTAGTACACCCCTTACGGGGGGCTACACCTTC. Its protein is CASSTPLTGGYTF.

The chain combines TRBV5-4 with TRBJ2-1; 14 nucleotides align to TRBD2. This CDR3 is built from 17 residues. The ends lost 4 bases at V and 0 bases at J; junction bases unmatched: 3. Germline loops: CDR1 SGHNT, CDR2 YYREEE (reference sequence). The CDR3: CASSGGTSGSSYNEQFF. The CDR3 DNA is TGTGCCAGCAGCGGTGGGACTAGCGGGAGCTCCTACAATGAGCAGTTCTTC.

The V and J genes are TRBV25-1 and TRBJ1-1; 7 bases agree with TRBD1. This CDR3 has 15 amino acids. Trimming at V came to 5 bases and at J to 3 bases, leaving 9 bases not matched to a gene. Germline CDR1 and CDR2: MGHDK and SYGVNS. The DNA for the CDR3 is TGTGCCAGCAGTCCCAGACAGGGCAAACACACTGAAGCTTTCTTT. Encoded protein: CASSPRQGKHTEAFF.

V gene TRBV11-3 combines with J gene TRBJ2-3; D not resolved. Deletions cut 1 base from V and 0 bases from J, with 14 bases between. The CDR3 consists of 17 residues. Germline lookup yields CDR1 SGHNT and CDR2 YENEEA. The CDR3 region has the DNA TGTGCCAGCAGCTTAGGCTCCAGCTCCTACAGCACAGATACGCAGTATTTT. It translates to CASSLGSSSYSTDTQYF.

The V gene is TRBV28, the J gene TRBJ1-2; the match to TRBD1 covers 8 bases. Unmatched junction bases numbered 4, after V lost 3 bases and J lost 4 bases. The germline V gene has CDR1 MDHEN and CDR2 SYDVKM. The CDR3 consists of 14 residues. For the CDR3, the DNA is TGTGCCAGCAGTTTTGGGCAGGGGGCCTATGGCTACACCTTC. Translated: CASSFGQGAYGYTF.

CDR3 region: CASSEGANEAFF. DNA of the CDR3: TGTGCCAGCAGCGAGGGAGCAAATGAAGCTTTCTTT. V gene TRBV7-9 combines with J gene TRBJ1-1; D remains ambiguous. The V gene lost 5 bases and the J gene lost 7 bases, with 11 bases spanning the gap. Germline loops: CDR1 SEHNR, CDR2 FQNEAQ (reference sequence). CDR3 length: 12 residues.

The chain joins TRBV21-1 to TRBJ2-2; the table's D call TRBD1 went unverified against the DNA. TRBV21-1 is given as a pseudogene. This CDR3 spans 19 amino acids. The CDR3 loop reads CASSKSGDRGLPHTGELFF. CDR3 DNA: TGTGCCAGCAGCAAAAGCGGGGACAGGGGGTTACCCCACACCGGGGAGCTGTTTTTT.

The rearrangement uses TRBV5-1 and TRBJ2-1; TRBD1 or TRBD2 may be the D gene (6 bases each). CDR3 size: 17 residues. V was shortened by 1 base and J by 3 bases, with 17 bases between the two germline ends. CDR1 SGHRS and CDR2 YFSETQ come from the germline V gene. CDR3 region: CASSLSSTGARYNEQFF. The CDR3 nucleotides are TGCGCCAGCAGCTTGAGTTCGACGGGGGCCCGCTACAATGAGCAGTTCTTC.

The chain is built from TRBV2 and TRBJ2-5; D possibly corresponds to TRBD2 (5 bases). Per the germline V gene, CDR1 is SNHLY and CDR2 is FYNNEI. Deletions cut 2 bases from V and 7 bases from J, with 20 bases between. This CDR3 comprises 16 residues. The CDR3 is CASSEKEVRGVGTQYF. Here the CDR3 DNA reads TGTGCCAGCAGTGAAAAGGAGGTTCGGGGAGTAGGGACCCAGTACTTC.

V is TRBV19 and J is TRBJ1-1; 10 nucleotides agree with TRBD1. Trimming took 4 bases from V and 11 from J; bases not matched to a gene: 7. CDR3 length equals 13 residues. The germline V gene encodes CDR1 LNHDA and CDR2 SQIVND (reference sequence). DNA of the CDR3: TGTGCCAGTAGTACCCTTGGACAGGGGGAGGCTTTCTTT. Its translation: CASSTLGQGEAFF. Supplemented by reference TRBV19 and TRBJ1-1, the full variable domain reads DGGITQSPKYLFRKEGQNVTLSCEQNLNHDAMYWYRQDPGQGLRLIYYSQIVNDFQKGDIAEGYSVSREKKESFPLTVTSAQKNPTAFYLCASSTLGQGEAFFGQGTRLTVV.

This clone was found a few times. The chain carries TRBV2 and TRBJ1-4; D is perhaps TRBD1 (5 bases). The germline V gene encodes CDR1 SNHLY and CDR2 FYNNEI. There are 15 residues in the CDR3. Trimming took off 1 base at V and 5 bases at J, with 11 bases between the two ends. The CDR3 loop is CASSEGTGLNEKLFF. The CDR3 region has the DNA TGTGCCAGCAGTGAAGGTACAGGACTGAATGAAAAACTGTTTTTT.

The chain recombines TRBV14 with TRBJ2-3, with 7 positions matching TRBD1. Germline CDR1 reads SGHDN; CDR2 reads FVKESK. The CDR3 loop spans 15 amino acids. Trimming took 4 bases from V and 2 from J; bases not matched to a gene: 6. This CDR3 is CASSLRDSFTDTQYF. CDR3 sequence (DNA): TGTGCCAGCAGCCTCCGGGACAGTTTCACAGATACGCAGTATTTT.

The J gene is TRBJ1-5, the V gene TRBV28, with D maybe TRBD1 (5 bases). The CDR3 runs to 14 residues. From germline, CDR1 is MDHEN and CDR2 SYDVKM. With 6 bases removed from V and 2 bases from J, the gap between germline ends came to 11 bases. The CDR3 DNA follows: TGTGCCAGCAGGCGACGCAGGGGCAATCAGCCCCAGCATTTT. Its translation is CASRRRRGNQPQHF.

The chain joins TRBV5-7 to TRBJ2-3; 10 nucleotides align to TRBD1. TRBV5-7 is flagged as an ORF with uncertain function. The CDR3 runs 17 residues. V shed 1 base and J 1 base; nucleotides not matched to a gene: 6. CDR3 nucleotides: TGTGCCAGCAGCTTGTTGGGACAGGGGAAACGCACAGATACGCAGTATTTT. This sequence encodes CASSLLGQGKRTDTQYF.

The genes are TRBV28 and TRBJ2-7; 11 bases are shared with TRBD2. V trimming: 6 bases; J trimming: 3 bases; junction bases outside the gene matches: 16. The CDR3 runs to 18 residues. Germline lookup yields CDR1 MDHEN and CDR2 SYDVKM. As DNA, the CDR3 is TGTGCCAGCAGCCTAATCCGTGGGACTAGCGGAGCCCTCTACGAGCAGTACTTC. It codes for CASSLIRGTSGALYEQYF.

This rearrangement joins TRBV7-3 to TRBJ2-3; weak D call: TRBD2 (6 bases). The V and J ends lost 4 bases and 10 bases respectively, with 18 bases between them. There are 14 residues in the CDR3. CDR1 is SGHTA and CDR2 is FQGTGA in the germline V gene. The CDR3 nucleotides are TGTGCCAGCAGCTATACCGGGACTGAGGGTTCGCAGTATTTT. Amino acid sequence: CASSYTGTEGSQYF. Using reference TRBV7-3 and TRBJ2-3 for the parts outside the CDR3, the full variable domain is GAGVSQTPSNKVTEKGKYVELRCDPISGHTALYWYRQSLGQGPEFLIYFQGTGAADDSGLPNDRFFAVRPEGSVSTLKIQRTERGDSAVYLCASSYTGTEGSQYFGPGTRLTVL.

This chain joins TRBV11-2 and TRBJ2-5; TRBD2 aligns across 9 bases. CDR1 and CDR2 from the germline V gene are SGHAT and FQNNGV. This CDR3 has 14 amino acids. Trimming removed 5 bases from V and 5 bases from J; junction bases left unmatched: 6. The CDR3 region has the DNA TGTGCCAGCAGCCTCCGACTAGCGGAGGAGACCCAGTACTTC. Its translation is CASSLRLAEETQYF.

The chain uses TRBV4-1 and TRBJ2-7, with 9 bases identical to TRBD2. CDR3 length equals 17 residues. Germline assignment: CDR1 MGHRA and CDR2 YSYEKL. The ends lost 0 bases at V and 5 bases at J; junction bases unmatched: 11. Written as DNA, the CDR3 is TGCGCCAGCAGCCAAGATGAGCGGGGGGCAAGGGGGAACGAGCAGTACTTC. Amino acid sequence: CASSQDERGARGNEQYF.

With respect to this clone: Just one base apart from a much larger clone, this may be a read error. This same CDR3 is encoded by further DNA sequences in the sample. The chain has TRBV30 and TRBJ1-1; 7 bases map to TRBD1. The length of the CDR3 is 17 residues. The junction had 18 bases not matched to a gene; V was cut back by 3 bases and J by 5 bases. Germline loops: CDR1 GTSNPN, CDR2 SVGIG (reference sequence). DNA of the CDR3: TGTGCCTGGAGCGCCAACAGGGGAGATTTTGGACGTACTGAAGCTTTCTTT. It specifies CAWSANRGDFGRTEAFF.

V and J are TRBV4-1 and TRBJ2-7, with D possibly being TRBD1 (6 bases). The CDR3 covers 15 residues. Germline V lookup: CDR1 MGHRA, CDR2 YSYEKL. Trimming cost V 1 base and J 4 bases, with 14 bases left between them. The CDR3 is CASSQGAGAMYEQYF. CDR3 DNA sequence: TGCGCCAGCAGCCAAGGGGCAGGGGCTATGTACGAGCAGTACTTC.

This chain connects TRBV6-5 to TRBJ1-1, with D perhaps matching TRBD1 (6 bases). V lost 4 bases to trimming and J lost 3 bases, with 12 bases between them. CDR1 and CDR2 (germline): MNHEY, SVGAGI. The CDR3 loop spans 14 amino acids. CDR3 sequence reads: CASSSRTGYTEAFF. The CDR3 DNA is TGTGCCAGCAGTTCTCGAACAGGGTACACTGAAGCTTTCTTT.

CDR3 protein: CASSTGPETQYF. CDR3 coding DNA: TGTGCCAGCAGCACGGGACCAGAGACCCAGTACTTC. The chain is built from TRBV6-6 and TRBJ2-5; D tentatively reads TRBD1 or TRBD2 (5 bases each). Germline assignment: CDR1 MNHNY and CDR2 SVGAGI (reference sequence). With 6 bases removed from V and 4 bases from J, the gap between germline ends came to 9 bases. CDR3 length: 12 amino acids.

The chain has TRBV4-1 and TRBJ1-2; tentative D call: TRBD1 (6 bases). Germline V gene data show CDR1 as MGHRA and CDR2 as YSYEKL. Deletions cut 1 base from V and 6 bases from J, with 15 bases between. The CDR3 spans 15 residues. DNA for the CDR3: TGCGCCAGCAGCCAAGTTCTCCGGGGGCGGAATGGCTACACCTTC. Its translation: CASSQVLRGRNGYTF.

This chain uses TRBV28 with TRBJ1-1; 10 bases fit TRBD1. This CDR3 contains 13 residues. J was trimmed by 5 bases and V by 9 bases; bases with no gene match: 6. Looked up from germline, CDR1 is MDHEN and CDR2 is SYDVKM. The CDR3 reads CASRTGGGTEAFF. Here the CDR3 DNA reads TGTGCCAGTAGGACAGGGGGGGGTACTGAAGCTTTCTTT.